Shown below are 11 T cell receptor beta chains from a single sample sequenced in a study of breast tumors, draining lymph nodes, adjacent tissues. Axillary draining lymph nodes of breast cancer patients supplied the node samples. TCRdb analysed the multiplex PCR reads with MiXCR anew, one entry per CDR3 protein. Seen here are 150,000 to 200,000 distinct CDR3 sequences, 33% observed once, and the top ten hold more than 3.5%. The sequenced sample consisted of axillary lymph node tissue. The receptors were sampled from a female donor with breast cancer. Some clones in this sample may be carry-over from other donors' samples.

In its sample, this clonotype was seen a few times. This may be a read error, as it is one base from a much larger clone. The gene calls are TRBV12-3 or TRBV12-4 and TRBJ2-7; no reliable D call. V lost 3 bases and J lost 6, with 15 bases in between. The CDR3 runs 14 residues. The CDR3 loop reads CASSFGQASSEQYF. CDR3 DNA sequence: TGTGCCAGCAGTTTCGGGCAAGCCAGCAGCGAGCAGTACTTC.

Worth noting for this clonotype: A read error may be the cause here, since a much bigger clone is one base away. The chain carries TRBV30 and TRBJ2-5, with D possibly being TRBD1 (5 bases). The CDR3 loop spans 14 amino acids. CDR1 is GTSNPN and CDR2 is SVGIG in the germline V gene (reference sequence). CDR3 DNA sequence: TGTGCCTGGAGTGTACTAAGGGGATTTGAGACCCAGTGCTTC. This sequence encodes CAWSVLRGFETQCF.

The chain is built from TRBV20-1 and TRBJ2-7; D assignment may be TRBD1 or TRBD2 (5 bases each). The ends were cut back, 6 bases at V and 4 bases at J, with 19 bases in the middle. Germline V gives CDR1 DFQATT, CDR2 SNEGSKA (reference sequence). This CDR3 comprises 14 residues. CDR3 in amino acids: CSASPWIGEYEQYF. CDR3 DNA sequence: TGCAGTGCGAGCCCCTGGATAGGGGAGTACGAGCAGTACTTC.

This clonotype was recorded at least ten times. At one end the junction does not follow the germline gene, possibly because of a read error. The chain combines TRBV12-3 or TRBV12-4 with TRBJ2-5, with 7 nucleotides matching TRBD1. The CDR3 length is 12 residues. The CDR3 reads CASLGQQETQYF. CDR3 DNA sequence: TGCGCCAGCCTGGGACAGCAAGAGACCCAGTACTTC.

This clonotype was picked up many times. CDR3 residues: CSARDREGGTKQFF. The DNA of the CDR3 is TGCAGTGCTAGAGATCGGGAGGGAGGGACCAAGCAGTTCTTC. This rearrangement joins TRBV20-1 to TRBJ2-1; 8 nucleotides agree with TRBD2. V was pared by 0 bases and J by 11 bases, with 9 bases of the junction left unmatched. This CDR3 contains 14 residues. Germline loops: CDR1 DFQATT, CDR2 SNEGSKA (reference sequence).

The sample holds many counts of this clonotype. This chain connects TRBV7-8 to TRBJ2-7; the match to TRBD2 covers 12 bases. V was pared by 1 base and J by 7 bases, with 5 bases of the junction left unmatched. From germline, CDR1 is SGHVS and CDR2 FQNEAQ. This CDR3 has 15 residues. The CDR3 loop reads CASSLGASGGGEQYF. In DNA, the CDR3 is TGTGCCAGCAGCTTAGGGGCTAGCGGGGGGGGTGAGCAGTACTTC.

The sample holds many counts of this clonotype. The gene calls are TRBV29-1 and TRBJ2-1, with 14 positions matching TRBD2. Germline V gives CDR1 SQVTM, CDR2 ANQGSEA. Unmatched junction bases numbered 12, after V lost 6 bases and J lost 8 bases. The CDR3 has 16 residues. The CDR3 loop is CSVPVGLAGVEDEQFF. CDR3 sequence (DNA): TGCAGCGTCCCGGTGGGACTAGCGGGAGTAGAAGATGAGCAGTTCTTC.

This clonotype was seen ten or more times. The chain has TRBV7-9 and TRBJ2-7; D perhaps matches TRBD2 (5 bases). Trimming cost V 5 bases and J 7 bases, with 15 bases left between them. Germline CDR1 and CDR2: SEHNR and FQNEAQ (reference sequence). This CDR3 region has 13 residues. Here the CDR3 reads CASSPIPGWEQYF. Here the CDR3 DNA reads TGTGCCAGCAGCCCGATCCCGGGATGGGAGCAGTACTTC.

This clonotype was detected ten times or more. The rearrangement uses TRBV7-9 and TRBJ2-1; 12 bases are shared with TRBD2. J lost 1 base, V lost 5 bases, and 6 bases had no gene match. The CDR3 consists of 17 residues. Germline V gene sequence: CDR1 SEHNR, CDR2 FQNEAQ (reference sequence). DNA for the CDR3: TGTGCCAGCAGCCCCCGGACTAGCGGGGATTCCTACAATGAGCAGTTCTTC. This encodes CASSPRTSGDSYNEQFF.

A few counts support this clonotype. V and J are TRBV6-2 or TRBV6-3 and TRBJ2-5; tentatively, D is TRBD1 or TRBD2 (6 bases each). Between the trimmed V and J ends, which lost 1 base and 4 bases, there was a span of 10 bases. Germline lookup yields CDR1 MNHEY and CDR2 SVGEGT. This CDR3 has 14 residues. CDR3 coding DNA: TGTGCCAGCAGTTACTATGGAGGGGGAGAGACCCAGTACTTC. Amino acids: CASSYYGGGETQYF.

The sample holds one count of this clonotype. One base away lies a much larger clone, so this may be a sequencing read error. This chain connects TRBV18 to TRBJ1-5, with 8 bases identical to TRBD1. The CDR3 totals 17 residues. V lost 3 bases, J lost 6 bases, and 13 bases stayed unmatched. Germline-derived CDR1 and CDR2 are KGHSH and LQKENI. The CDR3 DNA sequence: TGTGCCAGCTCACCGTTCGGACAGGGAGTAGGTAGTCAGCCCCAGCATTTT. It specifies CASSPFGQGVGSQPQHF.